In its sample, the clone carrying this TCR beta chain was seen once. This sample stems from a study of OX40 agonist ivuxolimab in advanced cancers. Study context: The study gave patients intravenous ivuxolimab at 0.01 to 10 mg/kg every 2 weeks.

The ends were cut back, 0 bases at V and 4 bases at J, with 10 bases in the middle. Looked up from germline, CDR1 is SGDLS and CDR2 is YYNGEE. The CDR3 consists of 14 residues. Assay: immunoSEQ multiplex PCR; the TCRdb copy retains only in-frame clones and omits some. The table records 50,000 to 75,000 clones, approximately 90% of them present only once. The input for sequencing was CD4+ or CD8+ T cells sorted from blood, taken in a trial of the OX40 agonist ivuxolimab. The chain employs TRBV9 and TRBJ1-1; D gene ambiguous. The clonotype originates from an adult with an advanced solid tumor such as melanoma, head and neck, liver or kidney cancer. CDR3 in amino acids: CASSVGPAGTEAFF. The DNA of the CDR3 is TGTGCCAGCAGCGTAGGCCCCGCCGGCACTGAAGCTTTCTTT.